Shown below are 28 T cell receptor beta chains from a single sample sequenced in a study of STAT3 mutations in large granular lymphocyte leukemia. No cognate antigen is known for these TCRs. Measured with immunoSEQ multiplex PCR; TCRdb has only the in-frame clones, and not every one. The sample records under 4,000 clones, 35% to 45% being singletons. General study results and limits: Every T-LGLL patient had at least one immunodominant TCRbeta clonotype.

Sequencing input: peripheral blood mononuclear cells. All receptors derive from a man in his fifties or sixties with T-cell large granular lymphocyte leukemia. Some clones in this sample may be carry-over from other donors' samples.

The table lists this clone with a few counts. Germline is not matched at one junction end, which may reflect a read error. V is TRBV9 and J is TRBJ2-1; D unclear. The CDR3 extends over 12 amino acids. CDR1 and CDR2 (germline): SGDLS, YYNGEE. The CDR3 here is CASSVNDNEQFF. The CDR3 coding sequence is TGTGCCAGCAGCGTGAATGACAACGAGCAGTTCTTC.

This chain uses TRBV5-6 with TRBJ1-2, with 9 bases matching TRBD1. Germline CDR1 reads SGHDT; CDR2 reads YYEEEE. The CDR3 totals 14 residues. Trimming cost V 4 bases and J 6 bases; bases outside gene matches: 7. CDR3 sequence: CASSHTGTGNGYTF. DNA for the CDR3: TGTGCCAGCAGCCATACCGGGACAGGGAATGGCTACACCTTC. The entire variable domain, with the rest obtained from reference TRBV5-6 and TRBJ1-2, is as follows: DAGVTQSPTHLIKTRGQQVTLRCSPKSGHDTVSWYQQALGQGPQFIFQYYEEEERQRGNFPDRFSGHQFPNYSSELNVNALLLGDSALYLCASSHTGTGNGYTFGSGTRLTVV.

The gene calls are TRBV14 and TRBJ2-1, with 8 positions matching TRBD1. The CDR3 is 15 amino acids. The germline gives CDR1 SGHDN, CDR2 FVKESK. V gave up 3 bases and J gave up 8 bases; unmatched junction bases: 9. The CDR3 is CASSHSGQGGHEQFF. CDR3 DNA: TGTGCCAGCAGCCACTCCGGACAGGGTGGGCATGAGCAGTTCTTC.

This clone has only one observation. The rearrangement joins TRBV5-1 to TRBJ2-7, with TRBD1 matching 9 bases. Germline CDR1 SGHRS, CDR2 YFSETQ. The CDR3 loop spans 15 amino acids. V gave up 4 bases and J gave up 5 bases; unmatched junction bases: 10. The CDR3 DNA reads TGCGCCAGCAGCGGAGGCCCGGGACAGGGCCACGAGCAGTACTTC. Its translation: CASSGGPGQGHEQYF.

The chain employs TRBV10-3 and TRBJ2-7, with D perhaps being TRBD1 or TRBD2 (5 bases each). The V end was cut by 4 bases, the J end by 4 bases, with 14 bases between. Germline V gene lookup returns CDR1 ENHRY and CDR2 SYGVKD. The CDR3 sequence is 14 residues long. This chain's CDR3 is CAISAGDRRYEQYF. The CDR3, as DNA: TGTGCCATCAGTGCCGGGGACCGTAGGTACGAGCAGTACTTC.

The chain is built from TRBV7-9 and TRBJ1-3; possible D gene TRBD1, 5 bases. The length of the CDR3 is 16 residues. V was shortened by 0 bases and J by 2 bases, with 11 bases between the two germline ends. Germline values: CDR1 SEHNR, CDR2 FQNEAQ (reference sequence). DNA of the CDR3: TGTGCCAGCAGCTTAGCAGGACACCAACCTGGAAACACCATATATTTT. It codes for CASSLAGHQPGNTIYF.

This chain connects TRBV4-2 to TRBJ2-7; 12 nucleotides line up with TRBD2. The V gene end was trimmed by 4 bases and the J gene end by 5 bases; junction bases not matched to a gene: 6. CDR3 length: 15 residues. The germline CDR1 and CDR2 sequences are LGHNA and YNFKEQ. The CDR3 DNA reads TGTGCCAGCAGCCGAGCTAGCGGGGGGGGAGACGAGCAGTACTTC. Translation: CASSRASGGGDEQYF.

This clone has more than one count but fewer than ten. V usage is TRBV7-3 and J usage is TRBJ2-7, with no clear D. CDR3 length equals 13 residues. V was clipped by 0 bases and J by 6 bases, with 9 bases between them. CDR1 is SGHTA, CDR2 FQGTGA, per germline. The CDR3 sequence: CASSLTGAGEQYF. CDR3 DNA sequence: TGTGCCAGCAGCTTAACGGGCGCTGGCGAGCAGTACTTC.

This chain links TRBV5-1 with TRBJ1-2; 10 nucleotides align to TRBD1. Germline trimming cut 4 bases from V and 6 bases from J; bases unmatched to any gene: 6. This CDR3 is 14 amino acids long. Germline CDR1 reads SGHRS; CDR2 reads YFSETQ. The CDR3 bases are TGCGCCAGCAGCGCTAATGGACAGGGGGATGGCTACACCTTC. It translates to CASSANGQGDGYTF.

In its sample, this clone was seen a few times. The chain employs TRBV28 and TRBJ2-7; D call uncertain. The CDR3 runs to 11 residues. V lost 10 bases, J lost 0 bases, and 7 bases lay in between. From germline, CDR1 is MDHEN and CDR2 SYDVKM. The CDR3, as DNA: TGTGCCATACAGAGCTCCTACGAGCAGTACTTC. This encodes CAIQSSYEQYF.

The CDR3 reads CASSLVMSSSSYEQYF. The CDR3 DNA sequence: TGTGCCAGCAGCTTAGTTATGTCCTCCAGCTCCTACGAGCAGTACTTC. The chain links TRBV13 to TRBJ2-7; D unclear. The CDR3 consists of 16 residues. Looked up from germline, CDR1 is PRHDT and CDR2 is FYEKMQ (reference sequence). The V end lost 1 base, the J end lost 0 bases, and 13 bases lay between the germline ends.

This clone has only a few counts. This chain connects TRBV5-1 to TRBJ2-7; 10 bases align to TRBD1. After removal of 7 bases from V and 3 bases from J, the junction contained 1 base not matched to a gene. The CDR3 has 12 residues. Germline values: CDR1 SGHRS, CDR2 YFSETQ. The DNA of the CDR3 is TGCGCCAGCGGGACAGGGGACTACGAGCAGTACTTC. This gives the protein CASGTGDYEQYF.

This clone was found a few times. V and J are TRBV7-9 and TRBJ2-7; tentatively, D is TRBD2 (5 bases). V was pared by 4 bases and J by 6 bases, with 16 bases between. The CDR3 sequence is 14 residues long. Germline V gene lookup returns CDR1 SEHNR and CDR2 FQNEAQ (reference sequence). The DNA of the CDR3 is TGTGCCAGCAGCTACCCCGGGGAGAGCGGCGAGCAGTACTTC. Translated: CASSYPGESGEQYF.

This clone was detected a few times. The chain recombines TRBV2 with TRBJ2-7; a possible D gene is TRBD1 (6 bases). CDR1 SNHLY and CDR2 FYNNEI come from the germline V gene. The CDR3 totals 13 residues. Between the trimmed V and J ends, which lost 9 bases and 7 bases, there was a span of 19 bases. CDR3 nucleotides: TGTGCCAGTTCCCCGAGTAGGGGGTGGGAGCAGTACTTC. This encodes CASSPSRGWEQYF.

The V call is TRBV7-9, the J call TRBJ1-6, with 9 positions matching TRBD1. Germline V gene sequence: CDR1 SEHNR, CDR2 FQNEAQ (reference sequence). There are 16 residues in the CDR3. V trimming: 1 base; J trimming: 9 bases; junction bases outside the gene matches: 7. The CDR3 DNA reads as TGTGCCAGCAGCTTAGGGGACAGGGCGAGCGGTTCACCCCTCCACTTT. It encodes CASSLGDRASGSPLHF.

The rearrangement uses TRBV4-2 and TRBJ2-7, with no clear D. This CDR3 has 14 residues. V was cut by 5 bases and J by 4 bases, with 15 bases left in between. CDR1 is LGHNA, CDR2 YNFKEQ, per germline. CDR3 region: CASSTDPGVYEQYF. The CDR3 DNA reads TGTGCCAGCAGCACGGACCCTGGGGTTTACGAGCAGTACTTC.

The chain couples TRBV30 to TRBJ2-5; TRBD1 matches 7 bases. This CDR3 has 13 amino acids. Germline lookup yields CDR1 GTSNPN and CDR2 SVGIG (reference sequence). The ends lost 2 bases at V and 4 bases at J; junction bases unmatched: 4. For the CDR3, the DNA is TGTGCCTGGAGTCAGGGGGATGGAGAGACCCAGTACTTC. It specifies CAWSQGDGETQYF.

The chain is built from TRBV18 and TRBJ2-7, with D possibly being TRBD1 or TRBD2 (5 bases each). CDR1 and CDR2 (germline): KGHSH, LQKENI. The CDR3 covers 15 residues. V was clipped by 6 bases and J by 2 bases, with 17 bases between them. Here the CDR3 reads CASSPRVGTTYEQYF. The CDR3 nucleotides read TGTGCCAGCTCCCCCAGGGTCGGGACCACCTACGAGCAGTACTTC.

The chain carries TRBV27 and TRBJ2-1, with TRBD2 as a possible D gene (7 bases). The CDR3 sequence is 15 residues long. V lost 4 bases to trimming and J lost 2 bases, with 12 bases between them. The germline V gene has CDR1 MNHEY and CDR2 SMNVEV (reference sequence). CDR3 in amino acids: CASSSLGGAYNEQFF. CDR3 nucleotides: TGTGCCAGCAGTTCCCTAGGGGGGGCCTACAATGAGCAGTTCTTC.

V gene TRBV6-6 combines with J gene TRBJ2-7; 14 bases line up with TRBD2. Trimming took 6 bases from V and 5 from J; bases not matched to a gene: 3. Germline V gives CDR1 MNHNY, CDR2 SVGAGI (reference sequence). The CDR3 is made up of 14 amino acids. CDR3 nucleotide sequence: TGTGCCAGCAGCAGGGGACTAGCGGGAGACGAGCAGTACTTC. Amino acids: CASSRGLAGDEQYF.

J is TRBJ2-3 and V is TRBV9; TRBD2 matches at 7 bases. The CDR3 length is 17 residues. V lost 0 bases and J lost 0; bases outside the gene matches: 7. Germline loops: CDR1 SGDLS, CDR2 YYNGEE. CDR3 coding DNA: TGTGCCAGCAGCGTAGGCCCCATTAGCGGGAGCACAGATACGCAGTATTTT. It yields the protein CASSVGPISGSTDTQYF. Using reference TRBV9 and TRBJ2-3 for the parts outside the CDR3, the full variable domain is DSGVTQTPKHLITATGQRVTLRCSPRSGDLSVYWYQQSLDQGLQFLIQYYNGEERAKGNILERFSAQQFPDLHSELNLSSLELGDSALYFCASSVGPISGSTDTQYFGPGTRLTVL.

In its sample, this clone ranks as large. J is TRBJ1-5 and V is TRBV28; a possible D gene is TRBD1 (5 bases). V lost 6 bases, J lost 0 bases, and 12 bases lay in between. Looked up from germline, CDR1 is MDHEN and CDR2 is SYDVKM. The CDR3 contains 15 residues. CDR3: CASSVIQGSNQPQHF. CDR3 in DNA: TGTGCCAGCAGCGTTATCCAGGGTAGCAATCAGCCCCAGCATTTT.

V gene TRBV9 combines with J gene TRBJ1-1, with 9 nucleotides matching TRBD1. V lost 4 bases and J lost 1; bases outside the gene matches: 5. CDR3 length: 15 amino acids. From germline, CDR1 is SGDLS and CDR2 YYNGEE. CDR3 nucleotide sequence: TGTGCCAGCAGCTTTTTGGACAGGGGGAACACTGAAGCTTTCTTT. As protein: CASSFLDRGNTEAFF. Full variable domain (outside the CDR3, taken from reference TRBV9 and TRBJ1-1): DSGVTQTPKHLITATGQRVTLRCSPRSGDLSVYWYQQSLDQGLQFLIQYYNGEERAKGNILERFSAQQFPDLHSELNLSSLELGDSALYFCASSFLDRGNTEAFFGQGTRLTVV.

The chain employs TRBV13 and TRBJ1-1; D ambiguous. The V gene lost 3 bases and the J gene lost 1 base, with 3 bases spanning the gap. The CDR3 has 12 residues. The germline V gene encodes CDR1 PRHDT and CDR2 FYEKMQ (reference sequence). Here the CDR3 reads CASSFENTEAFF. DNA of the CDR3: TGTGCCAGCAGCTTTGAGAACACTGAAGCTTTCTTT.

The chain carries TRBV10-2 and TRBJ1-1; 9 nucleotides align to TRBD1. The trim removed 3 bases at V and 3 bases at J, leaving 2 bases unmatched. Germline CDR1 WSHSY, CDR2 SAAADI. This CDR3 has 14 residues. The CDR3: CASSEGDRDTEAFF. The CDR3 DNA reads TGCGCCAGCAGTGAAGGGGACAGGGACACTGAAGCTTTCTTT.

V gene TRBV6-6 combines with J gene TRBJ1-2, with D perhaps matching TRBD1 (5 bases). Germline CDR1 and CDR2: MNHNY and SVGAGI (reference sequence). V lost 7 bases, J lost 4 bases, and 22 bases lay in between. The CDR3 spans 16 residues. The CDR3 region has the DNA TGTGCCAGCACGGACAACCAAGGGAACAGAATCTATGGCTACACCTTC. Its protein is CASTDNQGNRIYGYTF.

This clone was detected a few times. J is TRBJ1-2 and V is TRBV18; a weak D match, TRBD1 (5 bases). Germline assignment: CDR1 KGHSH and CDR2 LQKENI. The CDR3 covers 14 residues. V shed 3 bases and J shed 4 bases, with 12 bases lying between them. This chain's CDR3 is CASSPADTVYGYTF. The CDR3 DNA sequence: TGTGCCAGCTCACCGGCGGACACTGTCTATGGCTACACCTTC.

The chain couples TRBV5-6 to TRBJ2-7, with D unclear. The CDR3 consists of 15 residues. Germline loops: CDR1 SGHDT, CDR2 YYEEEE. The V gene lost 1 base and the J gene lost 2 bases, with 13 bases spanning the gap. CDR3: CASSLSPLGTYEQYF. The DNA of the CDR3 is TGTGCCAGCAGCTTGTCCCCGCTAGGTACCTACGAGCAGTACTTC.